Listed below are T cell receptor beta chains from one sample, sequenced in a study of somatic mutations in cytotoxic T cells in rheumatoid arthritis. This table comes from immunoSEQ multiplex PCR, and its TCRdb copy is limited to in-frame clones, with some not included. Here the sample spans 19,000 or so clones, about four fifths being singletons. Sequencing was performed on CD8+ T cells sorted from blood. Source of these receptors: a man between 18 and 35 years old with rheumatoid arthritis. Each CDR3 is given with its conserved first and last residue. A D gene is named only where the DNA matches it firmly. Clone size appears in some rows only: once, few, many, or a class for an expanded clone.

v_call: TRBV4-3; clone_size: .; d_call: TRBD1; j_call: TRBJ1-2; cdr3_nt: TGCGCCAGCAGCCATGGACAGGGGGCAGGCTATGGCTACACCTTC; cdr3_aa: CASSHGQGAGYGYTF
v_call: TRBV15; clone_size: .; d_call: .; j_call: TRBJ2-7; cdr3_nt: TGTGCCACCAGCACTGGGGTCTCCTACGAGCAGTACTTC; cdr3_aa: CATSTGVSYEQYF
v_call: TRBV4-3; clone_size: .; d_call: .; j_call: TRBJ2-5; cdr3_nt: TGCGCCAGCAGCCAAGATCGACCGGGACGGGAAGAGACCCAGTACTTC; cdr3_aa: CASSQDRPGREETQYF
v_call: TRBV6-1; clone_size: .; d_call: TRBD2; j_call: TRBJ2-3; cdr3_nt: TGTGCCAGCAGTAGGGAGGGTTTCTTCAGGAATACGCAGTATTTT; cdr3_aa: CASSREGFFRNTQYF
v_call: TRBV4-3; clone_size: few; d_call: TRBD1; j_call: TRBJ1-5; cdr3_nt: TGCGCCAGCAGCCAGTACAGGGGTTTCAATCAGCCCCAGCATTTT; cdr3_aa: CASSQYRGFNQPQHF
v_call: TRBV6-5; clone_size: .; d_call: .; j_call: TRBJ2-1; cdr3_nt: TGTGCCAGCAGTTACTCGACACGGACACAATACAATGAGCAGTTCTTC; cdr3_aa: CASSYSTRTQYNEQFF
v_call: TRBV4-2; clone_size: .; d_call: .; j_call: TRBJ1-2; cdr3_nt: TGTGCCAGCAGCCTCGACCTTTACGGCTACACCTTC; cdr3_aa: CASSLDLYGYTF
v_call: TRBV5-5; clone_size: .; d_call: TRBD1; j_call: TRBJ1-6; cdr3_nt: TGTGCCAGCAGCTTGGGGGCCGGACAGGGACCCCTCCACTTT; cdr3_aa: CASSLGAGQGPLHF
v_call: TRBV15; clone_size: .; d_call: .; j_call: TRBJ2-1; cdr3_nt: TGTGCCACCTTAGGGGACGGAATAAATGAGCAGTTCTTC; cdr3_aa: CATLGDGINEQFF
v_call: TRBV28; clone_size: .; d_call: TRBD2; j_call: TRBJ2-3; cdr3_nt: TGTGCCAGCAGAACACCCGGGGAGGGAACAGATACGCAGTATTTT; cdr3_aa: CASRTPGEGTDTQYF
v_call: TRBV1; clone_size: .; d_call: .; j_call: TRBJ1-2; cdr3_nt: TGCACCAGCAGCCAAGCGCCCGACAGCTATGGCTACACCTTC; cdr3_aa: CTSSQAPDSYGYTF
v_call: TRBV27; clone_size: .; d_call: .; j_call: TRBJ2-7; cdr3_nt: TGTGCCAGCAGTTGGAGGGACAGTTACGAGCAGTACTTC; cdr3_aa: CASSWRDSYEQYF
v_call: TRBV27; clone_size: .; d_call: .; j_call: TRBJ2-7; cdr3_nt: TGTGCCAGCAGTTTATCTTACGAGGTTACCGAGCAGTACTTC; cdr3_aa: CASSLSYEVTEQYF
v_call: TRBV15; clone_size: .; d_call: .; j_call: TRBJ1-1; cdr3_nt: TGTGCCACCAGCTCAGAGGAAAGATGGGTCACTGAAGCTTTCTTT; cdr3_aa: CATSSEERWVTEAFF
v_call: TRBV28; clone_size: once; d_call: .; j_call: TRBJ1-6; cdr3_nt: TGTGCCAGCAGTTTAGGGGGCATAACGGCTTCACCCCTCCACTTT; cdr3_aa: CASSLGGITASPLHF
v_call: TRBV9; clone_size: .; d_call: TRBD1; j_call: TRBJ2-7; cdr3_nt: TGTGCCAGCAGCGTCGAGACAGGGGGAGTCTACGAGCAGTACTTC; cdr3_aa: CASSVETGGVYEQYF
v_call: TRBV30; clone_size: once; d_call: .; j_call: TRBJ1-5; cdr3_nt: TGTGCCTGGAGTCGGACAGACTCGGTACCCCAGCATTTT; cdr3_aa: CAWSRTDSVPQHF
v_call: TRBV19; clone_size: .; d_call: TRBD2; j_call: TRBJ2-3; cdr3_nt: TGTGCCAGTAGTATCCGGCTAGCGGTCCTCACAGATACGCAGTATTTT; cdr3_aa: CASSIRLAVLTDTQYF
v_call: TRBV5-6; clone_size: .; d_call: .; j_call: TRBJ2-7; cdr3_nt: TGTGCCAGCAGCTTGGGGGCGTACTCCTACGAGCAGTACTTC; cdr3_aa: CASSLGAYSYEQYF
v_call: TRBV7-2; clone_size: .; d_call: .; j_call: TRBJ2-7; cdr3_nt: TGTGCCAGCAGTGTAGGACACGGCTACGAGCAGTACTTC; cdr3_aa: CASSVGHGYEQYF
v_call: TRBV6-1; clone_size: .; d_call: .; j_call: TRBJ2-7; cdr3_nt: TGTGCCAGCAGAGAGGGGATTATTTCCTACGAGCAGTACTTC; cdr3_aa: CASREGIISYEQYF
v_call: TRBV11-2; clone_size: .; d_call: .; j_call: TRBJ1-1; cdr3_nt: TGTGCCAGCAGCTTAGGGGAGGGGCGAACTTGGATCACTGAAGCTTTCTTT; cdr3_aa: CASSLGEGRTWITEAFF
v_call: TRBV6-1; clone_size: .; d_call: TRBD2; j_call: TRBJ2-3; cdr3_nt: TGTGCCAGCAGTGAAGCCGGGGGGACGGGTACAGATACGCAGTATTTT; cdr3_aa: CASSEAGGTGTDTQYF
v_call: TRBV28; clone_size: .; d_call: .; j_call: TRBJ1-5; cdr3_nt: TGTGCCAGCACCGTTTTCGGTGGGCGCAATCAGCCCCAGCATTTT; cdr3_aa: CASTVFGGRNQPQHF
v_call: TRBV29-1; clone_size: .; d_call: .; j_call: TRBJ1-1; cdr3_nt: TGCAGCGTGGGGGGGGACTCTTATGAAGCTTTCTTT; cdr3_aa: CSVGGDSYEAFF
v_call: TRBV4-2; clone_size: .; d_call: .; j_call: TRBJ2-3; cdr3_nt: TGTGCCAGCAGCCAAGAAGGGGTGGGGGACACCACAGATACGCAGTATTTT; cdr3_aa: CASSQEGVGDTTDTQYF